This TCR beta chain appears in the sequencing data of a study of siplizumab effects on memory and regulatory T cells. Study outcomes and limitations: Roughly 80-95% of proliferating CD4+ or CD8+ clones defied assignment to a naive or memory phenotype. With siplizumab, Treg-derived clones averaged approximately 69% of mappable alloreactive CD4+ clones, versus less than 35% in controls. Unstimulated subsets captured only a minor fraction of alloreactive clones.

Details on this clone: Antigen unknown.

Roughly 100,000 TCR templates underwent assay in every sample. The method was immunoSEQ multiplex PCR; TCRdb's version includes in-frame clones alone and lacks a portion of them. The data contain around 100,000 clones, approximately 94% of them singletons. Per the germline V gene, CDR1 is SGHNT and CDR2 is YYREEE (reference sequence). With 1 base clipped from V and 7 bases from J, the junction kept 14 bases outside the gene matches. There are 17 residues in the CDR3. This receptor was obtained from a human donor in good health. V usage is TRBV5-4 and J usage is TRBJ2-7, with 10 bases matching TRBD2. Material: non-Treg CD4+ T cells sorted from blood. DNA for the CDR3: TGTGCCAGCAGCTTGTACTCTAAGCGGGGGGGGATTTGGGAGCAGTACTTC. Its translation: CASSLYSKRGGIWEQYF.